Listed here is a single TCR beta chain. The sample comes from a study of Ad26.COV2.S vaccination and SARS-CoV-2 variants. The protocol was immunoSEQ multiplex PCR, while the TCRdb copy is restricted to in-frame clones and leaves out a portion. The profile covers about 320,000 clones, with about 86% appearing a single time and under 2% taken by the ten largest. The CDR3 runs to 16 residues. V lost 1 base, J lost 8 bases, and 11 bases stayed unmatched. Germline values: CDR1 MGHDK, CDR2 SYGVNS. Treatment given: around 19 received Ad26.COV2.S at low or high dose, single or two shots; roughly five received placebo; per-sample allocation not given. Sample collection was performed on day 63 after the first vaccine or placebo injection.

This sequence originates from a person between 18 and 65 years old who received the Ad26.COV2.S COVID-19 vaccine or a placebo. The rearrangement links TRBV25-1 to TRBJ1-1, with 9 bases that match TRBD1. This specimen consisted of peripheral blood, obtained in a trial of Ad26.COV2.S vaccine versus placebo. Here the CDR3 DNA reads TGTGCCAGCAGTGAATTGGGAAAAGGGACAGGGACCGAAGCTTTCTTT. Encoded protein: CASSELGKGTGTEAFF.